The rows below give T cell receptor beta chains drawn from one sample of a study of early stage breast cancer tumors. Only in-frame clones appear in the TCRdb table, and some are missing; sequencing was by immunoSEQ multiplex PCR. The table records 45,000 to 60,000 clones, roughly four fifths of them present only once. The sample consisted of blood. The receptors here all came from a person in their fifties with breast cancer. Each CDR3 is given with its conserved first and last residue. A D gene is named only where the DNA matches it firmly. Clone size, where shown, is once, few, many, or a class for clones that have expanded.

v_gene,d_gene,j_gene,abundance,CDR3nt,CDR3aa
TRBV30,NA,TRBJ2-7,NA,TGTGCCTGGGGGAGGGGGCCACCCATGGTGGAGCAGTACTTC,CAWGRGPPMVEQYF
TRBV27,TRBD1,TRBJ2-7,NA,TGTGCCAGCAGTCCGAGGACAGGGGGCTTTTTGGAGCAGTACTTC,CASSPRTGGFLEQYF
TRBV30,NA,TRBJ1-1,NA,TGTGCCTGGACGGTATCCCATGGAATGAACACTGAAGCTTTCTTT,CAWTVSHGMNTEAFF
TRBV4-1,NA,TRBJ1-3,NA,TGCGCCAGCAGCCAAGAGGAGCGGGGTCTGTGGAACACCATATATTTT,CASSQEERGLWNTIYF
TRBV15,NA,TRBJ1-2,NA,TGTGCCACCAGCGGAAGAGGGACCCCCGGCTATGGCTACACCTTC,CATSGRGTPGYGYTF
TRBV29-1,TRBD2,TRBJ2-1,NA,TGCAGCGCATTGAGACTAGCGGACCACAATGAGCAGTTCTTC,CSALRLADHNEQFF
TRBV28,NA,TRBJ2-7,NA,TGTGCCAGCAGTCCTGGATTCTACGAGCAGTACTTC,CASSPGFYEQYF
TRBV2,NA,TRBJ2-7,NA,TGTGCCAGCAGTGAAGAATACGAGCAGTACTTC,CASSEEYEQYF
TRBV5-1,NA,TRBJ1-1,NA,TGCGCCAGCATCGGACCAGGGATGAACACTGAAGCTTTCTTT,CASIGPGMNTEAFF
TRBV6-1,NA,TRBJ2-7,NA,TGTGCCAGCAGTGAAGCGGGCTTCAGCTCCTACGAGCAGTACTTC,CASSEAGFSSYEQYF
TRBV7-6,TRBD2,TRBJ2-5,NA,TGTGCCAGTCAGAGGACTAGCGGGTACCAAGAGACCCAGTACTTC,CASQRTSGYQETQYF
TRBV11-3,NA,TRBJ2-7,NA,TGTGCCAGCAGCCTTACCGGGGACGAGCAGTACTTC,CASSLTGDEQYF
TRBV18,TRBD2,TRBJ2-5,NA,TGTGCCAGCTCACTGACTAGCGGGGGCGCCGAGGGGACCCAGTACTTC,CASSLTSGGAEGTQYF
TRBV5-8,NA,TRBJ1-5,NA,TGTGCCAGCAGCTTGGAGGGTATAGGCAATCAGCCCCAGCATTTT,CASSLEGIGNQPQHF
TRBV5-8,NA,TRBJ1-2,few,TGTGCCAGCAGCTTGGCCGACAGGCCGATCTATGGCTACACCTTC,CASSLADRPIYGYTF
TRBV5-8,NA,TRBJ2-7,NA,TGTGCCAGCAGCTTGAGTACTAGGACCTACGAGCAGTACTTC,CASSLSTRTYEQYF
TRBV7-9,NA,TRBJ2-3,NA,TGTGCCAGCAGCCCTCTAGGCGGTACGCAGTATTTT,CASSPLGGTQYF
TRBV19,NA,TRBJ1-4,NA,TGTGCCAGTAGCTCTAGGACGGGGAATGAAAAACTGTTTTTT,CASSSRTGNEKLFF
TRBV28,TRBD1,TRBJ2-7,NA,TGTGCCAGCAAAGTCCCAGGGGGCTCCTACGAGCAGTACTTC,CASKVPGGSYEQYF
TRBV7-3,TRBD1,TRBJ2-4,NA,TGTGCCAGCAGCTCGACAGGGTCTTGGAACATTCAGTACTTC,CASSSTGSWNIQYF
TRBV6-5,NA,TRBJ1-2,NA,TGTGCCAGCAGTTATTCCGGGGGCAGAAGCTATGGCTACACCTTC,CASSYSGGRSYGYTF
TRBV7-9,TRBD2,TRBJ2-1,NA,TGTGCCAGCAGCTCTACTAGCGGGAGGAACAATGAGCAGTTCTTC,CASSSTSGRNNEQFF
TRBV5-1,NA,TRBJ2-1,NA,TGCGCCAGCAGCTTGGCGGGACAAAGTTACAATGAGCAGTTCTTC,CASSLAGQSYNEQFF
TRBV14,NA,TRBJ2-7,NA,TGTGCCAGCAGCCGATCTTACGAGCAGTACTTC,CASSRSYEQYF
TRBV4-3,TRBD1,TRBJ1-6,NA,TGCGCCAGCAGCCAACTACAGGGGGCGAATAATTCACCCCTCCACTTT,CASSQLQGANNSPLHF
TRBV4-3,NA,TRBJ1-1,NA,TGCGCCAGCAGCCAAGATAGCCAGATCGTCACTGAAGCTTTCTTT,CASSQDSQIVTEAFF
TRBV6-5,NA,TRBJ2-7,NA,TGTGCCAGCAGTTACTCGCGACTCCCCTACGAGCAGTACTTC,CASSYSRLPYEQYF
TRBV7-6,NA,TRBJ1-1,NA,TGTGCCAGCAGCTTAGTAGGGGGGGCTTTCTACACTGAAGCTTTCTTT,CASSLVGGAFYTEAFF
TRBV27,TRBD1,TRBJ2-7,NA,TGTGCCAGCAGTCCTCGGACAGGGGCCTACGAGCAGTACTTC,CASSPRTGAYEQYF
TRBV28,NA,TRBJ1-5,NA,TGTGCCAGCAGCCAACCCTCCGATCAGCCCCAGCATTTT,CASSQPSDQPQHF
TRBV5-1,TRBD1,TRBJ1-2,NA,TGCGCCAGCAGCATGGACAGGGGTCATGGCTACACCTTC,CASSMDRGHGYTF